This record covers a single T cell receptor (beta chain). The CDR3 length is 13 residues. V shed 2 bases and J shed 2 bases, with 7 bases lying between them. The germline V gene has CDR1 SGHKS and CDR2 YYEKEE (reference sequence). Clones were read by immunoSEQ multiplex PCR, and TCRdb kept only the in-frame ones, dropping some. The sample gives tens of thousands of clones, roughly nine tenths of which show up once; less than 3.5% is in the top ten. The record originates from a study of T cell changes during pregnancy in multiple sclerosis. The source is a female donor in good health, enrolled as a control in a pregnancy study. The sequenced sample was peripheral blood, obtained in the third trimester of pregnancy. The V gene is TRBV5-5, the J gene TRBJ1-2, with D unclear. CDR3 nucleotide sequence: TGTGCCAGCAGCTTAGGAGCCAACTATGGCTACACCTTC. Amino acids: CASSLGANYGYTF. The whole variable domain, filled in from reference TRBV5-5 and TRBJ1-2, reads DAGVTQSPTHLIKTRGQQVTLRCSPISGHKSVSWYQQVLGQGPQFIFQYYEKEERGRGNFPDRFSARQFPNYSSELNVNALLLGDSALYLCASSLGANYGYTFGSGTRLTVV.